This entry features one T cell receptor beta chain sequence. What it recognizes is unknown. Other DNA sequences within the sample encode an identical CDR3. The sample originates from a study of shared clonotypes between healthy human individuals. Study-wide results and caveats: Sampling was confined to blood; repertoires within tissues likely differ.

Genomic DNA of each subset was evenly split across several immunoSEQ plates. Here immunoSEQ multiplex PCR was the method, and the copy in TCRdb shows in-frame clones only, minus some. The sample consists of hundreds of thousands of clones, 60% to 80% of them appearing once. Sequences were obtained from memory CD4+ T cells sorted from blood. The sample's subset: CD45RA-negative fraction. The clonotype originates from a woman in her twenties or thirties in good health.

CDR3 loop: CASSLGQNYEQYF. The CDR3, as DNA: TGTGCCAGCAGTTTAGGACAGAACTACGAGCAGTACTTC. This rearrangement joins TRBV28 to TRBJ2-7; possible D gene TRBD1, 6 bases. V dropped 2 bases and J dropped 3 bases, with 8 bases sitting between them. This CDR3 comprises 13 residues. The germline V gene has CDR1 MDHEN and CDR2 SYDVKM.